The clone carrying this T cell receptor beta chain was recorded a few times. As it was prepared, the TCRbeta library received unique molecular identifiers. TCRdb recomputed calls from the PCR reads with MiXCR, one row per CDR3 protein. The table records around 380,000 distinct CDR3 sequences, approximately 10% of them present only once. The data derive from a study of T-cell reconstitution after alpha-beta-depleted transplantation in children. The CDR3 length is 17 residues. Trimming stripped 4 bases from V and 4 bases from J, with 20 bases between. CDR1 is MGHDK, CDR2 SYGVNS, per germline. This rearrangement joins TRBV25-1 to TRBJ2-1; D might be TRBD1 or TRBD2, each matching 5 bases. The clonotype originates from a human donor who donated a stem cell graft to a child with acute myeloid leukemia. This material consisted of PBMCs from the stem cell graft donor, taken from the stem cell graft. The CDR3 DNA sequence: TGTGCCAGCAGTGGGAATCGCCCGGGGCTAGGTTACAATGAGCAGTTCTTC. It yields the protein CASSGNRPGLGYNEQFF.